This is a list of T cell receptor beta chains from one sample in a study of T-cell memory formation after mild COVID-19. TCRdb reprocessed the 5' RACE reads with MiXCR, giving one entry per CDR3 protein. The sample carries around 140,000 distinct CDR3 sequences, less than 25% recorded once. Sequenced: PBMCs or a T cell subset sorted from them (not recorded which). Receptors originate from an adult woman who had mild COVID-19 (a few samples of this study predate the infection). Cell type and time point are not known. Both conserved end residues are trimmed from each CDR3. The D gene is left open where the match is weak.

J gene,V gene,D gene,CDR3 protein
TRBJ2-7,TRBV4-2,TRBD2,ASSPDLLPAGSDYEQY
TRBJ1-1,TRBV7-6,-,ASSLDLGQGYMDTEAF
TRBJ2-3,TRBV19,-,ASSQSLTDTQY
TRBJ2-7,TRBV5-1,-,ASSASQKGFYEQY
TRBJ1-1,TRBV20-1,-,SAPDSGGIGNTEAF
TRBJ2-5,TRBV7-6,TRBD2,ASSVGTSGGAEETQY
TRBJ2-2,TRBV7-3,-,ASSSTGELF
TRBJ1-1,TRBV24-1,-,ATSDFGGGGLEAF
TRBJ2-7,TRBV24-1,-,ATSDLTSSEQY
TRBJ1-6,TRBV2,-,ASSEGGGSYNSPLH
TRBJ1-1,TRBV4-2,-,ASSQSPPVRAEKHTEAF
TRBJ2-1,TRBV7-9,TRBD1,ASRDHQGAYNEQF
TRBJ2-1,TRBV20-1,TRBD2,SASPSGRPNEQF
TRBJ2-1,TRBV7-8,TRBD2,ASSFPRTSGMYEQF
TRBJ2-1,TRBV9,TRBD2,ASSVESGRANEQF
TRBJ1-2,TRBV6-1,-,ASSEAGGYT
TRBJ1-1,TRBV4-1,-,ASSHRGDNTEAF